The source of this T cell receptor (beta chain) is a study of blood T cell repertoires in COVID-19. For the study at large: Samples taken during acute and convalescent COVID-19 were collected in the United States, Italy and Spain. T cells, B-cell-depleted T cells, or PBMCs provided the cDNA or gDNA that served as material.

Authors' processing steps: Researchers report that nucleated cell counts were estimated from reference gene primer amplification. The method was immunoSEQ multiplex PCR; TCRdb's version includes in-frame clones alone and lacks a portion of them. The V and J calls and clone size come from that table; D and trimming were worked out from the DNA. The sample lists around 210,000 clones, roughly 80% occurring once. This clone turned up a few times. V gave up 7 bases and J gave up 6 bases; unmatched junction bases: 14. The germline CDR1 and CDR2 sequences are LNHDA and SQIVND (reference sequence). The CDR3 covers 16 residues.

The sequence was collected from a woman in her 70s with acute or convalescent COVID-19. The chain is built from TRBV19 and TRBJ2-2, with TRBD2 matching 7 bases. Sequencing was performed on peripheral blood. The CDR3 nucleotides read TGTGCCAGTACCCGTTCTACTGGCGGGGGATCCGGGGAGCTGTTTTTT. It yields the protein CASTRSTGGGSGELFF.